The 21 T cell receptor beta chains listed next were all sequenced from one sample in a study of blood T cell repertoires in COVID-19. Assay: immunoSEQ multiplex PCR; the TCRdb copy retains only in-frame clones and omits some. The sample lists more than 300,000 clones, around 87% seen once, with about 9.4% in the top ten. Sequencing was performed on peripheral blood. The receptor source for this set is a woman aged 30 to 39 with COVID-19, enrolled during active disease.

The chain recombines TRBV7-9 with TRBJ1-2; 7 bases align to TRBD1. Looked up from germline, CDR1 is SEHNR and CDR2 is FQNEAQ (reference sequence). J gave up 3 bases and V 5 bases, and 3 bases lay outside the gene matches. The CDR3 runs to 13 residues. The CDR3 DNA reads as TGTGCCAGCAGCCCCGGGACAGACTATGGCTACACCTTC. Protein product: CASSPGTDYGYTF.

This clone occurred a few times. The CDR3: CASSLGRGVYSNQPQHF. The DNA of the CDR3 is TGTGCCAGCAGCTTAGGCAGGGGCGTATATAGCAATCAGCCCCAGCATTTT. The V call is TRBV7-2, the J call TRBJ1-5; a possible D gene is TRBD1 (6 bases). The germline V and J ends were trimmed by 1 base and 0 bases, with 13 bases remaining between them. The CDR3 sequence is 17 residues long. Germline V gene sequence: CDR1 SGHTA, CDR2 FQGNSA.

This clone was seen a single time. The chain combines TRBV5-1 with TRBJ2-1, with D maybe TRBD2 (5 bases). The CDR3 consists of 15 residues. Germline assignment: CDR1 SGHRS and CDR2 YFSETQ. V was clipped by 1 base and J by 5 bases, with 13 bases between them. This CDR3 reads CASSLSEVLNNEQFF. CDR3 DNA: TGCGCCAGCAGCTTGTCGGAGGTCCTAAACAATGAGCAGTTCTTC. The full variable domain, rest sourced from reference TRBV5-1 and TRBJ2-1, is KAGVTQTPRYLIKTRGQQVTLSCSPISGHRSVSWYQQTPGQGLQFLFEYFSETQRNKGNFPGRFSGRQFSNSRSEMNVSTLELGDSALYLCASSLSEVLNNEQFFGPGTRLTVL.

The chain couples TRBV7-6 to TRBJ1-2; no clear D. This CDR3 has 13 residues. CDR1 is SGHVS, CDR2 FNYEAQ, per germline. V was pared by 3 bases and J by 1 base, with 6 bases between. The CDR3 nucleotides read TGTGCCAGCAGCTTGGAGTATAACTATGGCTACACCTTC. Amino acids: CASSLEYNYGYTF.

The rearrangement links TRBV5-4 to TRBJ2-1; 13 nucleotides match TRBD2. Unmatched junction bases numbered 9, after V lost 1 base and J lost 11 bases. Germline assignment: CDR1 SGHNT and CDR2 YYREEE (reference sequence). The CDR3 totals 16 residues. The CDR3: CASSLRLAGGRAQQFF. In nucleotides, the CDR3 is TGTGCCAGCAGCTTGAGACTAGCGGGAGGTCGTGCCCAGCAGTTCTTC.

V and J are TRBV9 and TRBJ2-2; tentatively, D is TRBD2 (5 bases). CDR1 SGDLS and CDR2 YYNGEE come from the germline V gene. Trimming cost V 3 bases and J 1 base, with 7 bases left between them. The CDR3 is 14 residues long. This CDR3 reads CASSGELNTGELFF. The CDR3 bases are TGTGCCAGCAGCGGGGAGTTGAACACCGGGGAGCTGTTTTTT.

The chain employs TRBV4-1 and TRBJ1-6, with 7 bases aligning to TRBD1. The trim removed 5 bases at V and 6 bases at J, leaving 1 base unmatched. Germline CDR1 MGHRA, CDR2 YSYEKL. This CDR3 contains 13 residues. For the CDR3, the DNA is TGCGCCAGCAGCTACAGGGGTAATTCACCCCTCCACTTT. Amino acids: CASSYRGNSPLHF.

This chain links TRBV28 with TRBJ1-2; the D gene is possibly TRBD1 (6 bases). Per germline, CDR1 MDHEN and CDR2 SYDVKM. This CDR3 has 14 residues. V lost 6 bases and J 5 bases, leaving 16 bases between the germline ends. The CDR3 nucleotides read TGTGCCAGCAGCCGGCGGGAGGGGGTTTATGGCTACACCTTC. Its translation is CASSRREGVYGYTF.

V is TRBV13 and J is TRBJ2-7; D remains ambiguous. The CDR3 extends over 13 amino acids. CDR1 and CDR2 from the germline V gene are PRHDT and FYEKMQ (reference sequence). The ends were cut back, 0 bases at V and 12 bases at J, with 15 bases in the middle. CDR3 in DNA: TGTGCCAGCAGCTTAGGCCTAAAGGAGCAAGGGTACTTC. Its translation: CASSLGLKEQGYF.

The genes are TRBV24-1 and TRBJ2-2; the D gene is possibly TRBD1 (5 bases). The CDR3 is made up of 14 amino acids. Germline CDR1 is KGHDR and CDR2 is SFDVKD. Trimming left V 9 bases short and J 0 bases short, with 10 bases between. The CDR3 nucleotides are TGTGCCACCCAGGGCCTCTCGAACACCGGGGAGCTGTTTTTT. Translating gives CATQGLSNTGELFF.

CDR3 in DNA: TGTGCCAGCAGTTTCGACAGCCAAGAGACCCAGTACTTC. Protein sequence: CASSFDSQETQYF. The chain couples TRBV27 to TRBJ2-5; D perhaps matches TRBD1 (5 bases). Trimming took 3 bases from V and 1 from J, leaving 6 bases between them. The CDR3 covers 13 residues. CDR1 is MNHEY and CDR2 is SMNVEV in the germline V gene (reference sequence).

This clone was observed a single time. The gene calls are TRBV10-3 and TRBJ1-2, with D possibly being TRBD1 (5 bases). Germline values: CDR1 ENHRY, CDR2 SYGVKD. The CDR3 contains 11 residues. Trimming took 3 bases from V and 6 from J, leaving 5 bases between them. This chain's CDR3 is CAISDRDGYTF. In DNA form, the CDR3 reads TGTGCCATCAGTGACAGGGATGGCTACACCTTC.

The V gene is TRBV3-1 (or the pseudogene TRBV3-2), the J gene TRBJ1-4; 9 bases are a match to TRBD1. The junction had 3 bases not matched to a gene; V was cut back by 3 bases and J by 7 bases. In germline, CDR1 is LGHDT, CDR2 YNNKEL (reference sequence). The CDR3 is 14 amino acids. In nucleotides, the CDR3 is TGTGCCAGCAGCCACGCGGGACAGGGTGAAAAACTGTTTTTT. Its protein product is CASSHAGQGEKLFF.

The chain combines TRBV7-2 with TRBJ2-7; 7 bases agree with TRBD2. Germline CDR1 reads SGHTA; CDR2 reads FQGNSA. The V and J ends lost 5 bases and 1 base, in that order; junction bases with no gene match: 5. The CDR3 sequence is 14 residues long. The DNA of the CDR3 is TGTGCCAGCAGCCCCGGGGGGAGATCCTACGAGCAGTACTTC. Its protein is CASSPGGRSYEQYF.

Many counts were recorded for this clone. The rearrangement uses TRBV4-1 and TRBJ2-1, with D possibly TRBD2 on 6 matching bases. V lost 2 bases and J 6 bases, leaving 32 bases between the germline ends. The CDR3 covers 21 residues. Germline V CDR1 and CDR2: MGHRA, YSYEKL. CDR3 loop: CASSQRPLTLGLASDPNEQFF. In DNA, the CDR3 is TGCGCCAGCAGCCAAAGACCCCTGACCCTCGGGCTAGCGTCGGATCCCAATGAGCAGTTCTTC.

The genes are TRBV2 and TRBJ2-5, with 9 bases fitting TRBD1. J gave up 5 bases and V 7 bases, and 20 bases lay outside the gene matches. CDR3 length: 18 residues. CDR1 SNHLY and CDR2 FYNNEI come from the germline V gene. The CDR3 loop reads CASITSTGTGKGRETQYF. The DNA for the CDR3 is TGTGCCAGCATAACATCCACCGGGACAGGGAAGGGTCGGGAGACCCAGTACTTC.

The CDR3 DNA sequence: TGCGCCAGCAGCCTACAGTTTTTGGGGACAGGGGGCACCACTGAAGCTTTCTTT. Its translation is CASSLQFLGTGGTTEAFF. V is TRBV5-1 and J is TRBJ1-1; 12 positions agree with TRBD1. Germline V gene lookup returns CDR1 SGHRS and CDR2 YFSETQ. The CDR3 length is 18 residues. V was clipped by 4 bases and J by 4 bases; unmatched bases: 14. The whole variable domain, filled in from reference TRBV5-1 and TRBJ1-1, reads KAGVTQTPRYLIKTRGQQVTLSCSPISGHRSVSWYQQTPGQGLQFLFEYFSETQRNKGNFPGRFSGRQFSNSRSEMNVSTLELGDSALYLCASSLQFLGTGGTTEAFFGQGTRLTVV.

The rearrangement joins TRBV6-4 to TRBJ1-6; the match to TRBD1 covers 7 bases. The CDR3 extends over 15 amino acids. The germline V gene has CDR1 MRHNA and CDR2 SNTAGT. The V and J ends lost 3 bases and 6 bases, in that order; junction bases with no gene match: 5. DNA for the CDR3: TGTGCCAGCAGTGAAGAGGGGGCGGCTAATTCACCCCTCCACTTT. Its translation: CASSEEGAANSPLHF.

Of note for this clone: A junction end diverges from the germline sequence, so it may reflect a read error. The chain combines TRBV6-5 with TRBJ2-7; 8 positions agree with TRBD2. Germline assignment: CDR1 MNHEY and CDR2 SVGAGI. The CDR3 contains 14 residues. CDR3 DNA sequence: TGTGCCAGCAGTAGAGCGGGAGACTCCCACGAGCAGTACTTC. Translating it yields CASSRAGDSHEQYF.

The chain joins TRBV2 to TRBJ2-3; D gene uncertain. V dropped 8 bases and J dropped 2 bases, with 14 bases sitting between them. Germline V gene data show CDR1 as SNHLY and CDR2 as FYNNEI. The CDR3 sequence is 14 residues long. The CDR3 DNA follows: TGTGCCAGCCACAGAGAACTCTCCACAGATACGCAGTATTTT. Translating it yields CASHRELSTDTQYF.

The chain combines TRBV5-4 with TRBJ2-3; TRBD2 agrees at 7 bases. The CDR3 loop spans 14 amino acids. With 4 bases clipped from V and 5 bases from J, the junction kept 7 bases outside the gene matches. Germline CDR1 and CDR2: SGHNT and YYREEE (reference sequence). CDR3 protein: CASSGFGGRDTQYF. DNA for the CDR3: TGTGCCAGCAGCGGCTTCGGCGGGAGAGATACGCAGTATTTT. The full variable domain, in which reference TRBV5-4 and TRBJ2-3 provide the parts outside the CDR3, is ETGVTQSPTHLIKTRGQQVTLRCSSQSGHNTVSWYQQALGQGPQFIFQYYREEENGRGNFPPRFSGLQFPNYSSELNVNALELDDSALYLCASSGFGGRDTQYFGPGTRLTVL.